The rows below give T cell receptor beta chains drawn from one sample of a study of T-cell memory formation after mild COVID-19. TCRdb passed the 5' RACE reads through MiXCR, listing each CDR3 protein once. The data contain approximately 100,000 distinct CDR3 sequences, 11% of them singletons. Sequenced input: PBMCs or a T cell subset sorted from them (not recorded which). Every receptor here comes from a man younger than 35 who had mild COVID-19 (a few samples of this study predate the infection). Cell type and time point are not known. Both conserved end residues are part of each CDR3. A D gene is named only where the DNA matches it firmly. Not every row has a clone size; where given, it reads once, few, many or a size class.

>TRBJ1-6|-|TRBV10-3|few
TGTGCCATCAGTCCCGGGGGAGGGGGTTCTTCACCCCTCCACTTT
CAISPGGGGSSPLHF
>TRBJ2-3|TRBD2|TRBV4-1|-
TGCGCCAGCAGCCGAGGACTAGCGGATGAAGATACGCAGTATTTT
CASSRGLADEDTQYF
>TRBJ2-3|TRBD1|TRBV28|-
TGTGCCAGCAGTTCCCATACGGGACAGGACACAGATACGCAGTATTTT
CASSSHTGQDTDTQYF
>TRBJ2-6|-|TRBV29-1|-
TGCAGCGTTGAAGTCCTATCATCTGGGGCCAACGTCCTGACTTTC
CSVEVLSSGANVLTF
>TRBJ2-7|-|TRBV30|few
TGTGCCTGGAGTGAGGCAGGGCACGAGCAGTACTTC
CAWSEAGHEQYF
>TRBJ2-1|-|TRBV2|many
TGTGCCAGCGGGGGGTCCTACAATGAGCAGTTCTTC
CASGGSYNEQFF
>TRBJ1-1|TRBD1|TRBV4-1|-
TGCGCCAGCAGCCAAGATGCGGGACAGGACACTGAAGCTTTCTTT
CASSQDAGQDTEAFF
>TRBJ2-1|-|TRBV7-8|many
TGTGCCAGCAGCCCACGCGAGGATGGCAATGAGCAGTTCTTC
CASSPREDGNEQFF
>TRBJ2-3|-|TRBV6-5|-
TGTGCCAGCAGTTACTCCCCGGGAGATACGCAGTATTTT
CASSYSPGDTQYF
>TRBJ1-2|-|TRBV11-2|-
TGTGCCAGCAGCTTAAATATTCGCAGGAAAGCCTATGGCTACACCTTC
CASSLNIRRKAYGYTF
>TRBJ2-3|TRBD2|TRBV7-9|-
TGTGCCAGCAGCTTTCTAGCGGGGTACCTCTCAGATACGCAGTATTTT
CASSFLAGYLSDTQYF
>TRBJ2-3|-|TRBV7-9|many
TGTGCCAGCAGCACCGGAGTGGATACGCAGTATTTT
CASSTGVDTQYF
>TRBJ2-1|-|TRBV12-3/TRBV12-4|few
TGTGCCAGCAGTTCCCCCACGAGTTCCTACAATGAGCAGTTCTTC
CASSSPTSSYNEQFF
>TRBJ2-5|-|TRBV12-3/TRBV12-4|-
TGTGCCAGCACCGACACAGTGGGGACCCAGTACTTC
CASTDTVGTQYF